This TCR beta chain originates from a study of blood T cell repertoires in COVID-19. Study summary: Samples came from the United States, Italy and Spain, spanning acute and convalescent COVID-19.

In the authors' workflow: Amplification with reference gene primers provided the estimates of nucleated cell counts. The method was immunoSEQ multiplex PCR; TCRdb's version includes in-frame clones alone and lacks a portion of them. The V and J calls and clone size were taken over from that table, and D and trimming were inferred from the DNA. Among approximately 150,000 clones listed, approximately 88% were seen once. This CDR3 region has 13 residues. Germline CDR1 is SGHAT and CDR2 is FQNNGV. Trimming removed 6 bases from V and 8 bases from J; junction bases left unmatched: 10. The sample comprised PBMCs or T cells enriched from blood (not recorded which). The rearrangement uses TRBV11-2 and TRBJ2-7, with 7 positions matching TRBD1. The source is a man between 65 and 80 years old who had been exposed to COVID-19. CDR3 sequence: CASSIFDREKQYF. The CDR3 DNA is TGTGCCAGCAGTATATTCGACAGGGAAAAGCAGTACTTC.